Below, 2 T cell receptor beta chains from the same sample are listed, as sequenced in a study of T cell repertoires in cytomegalovirus infection. One entry per CDR3 protein results from TCRdb running MiXCR on the reads. The sample holds roughly 920,000 distinct CDR3 sequences, approximately 33% seen once. Their antigens remain unidentified. The input for sequencing was cultured CD8+ T cells from PBMCs, taken from culture after CMV antigen stimulation. All receptors come from a human donor in good health (CMV status not recorded). Some clones in this sample may be carry-over from other donors' samples.

This clonotype appeared many times. The chain links TRBV7-9 to TRBJ2-7; D possibly matches TRBD1 or TRBD2 (5 bases each). The CDR3 extends over 13 amino acids. Per germline, CDR1 SEHNR and CDR2 FQNEAQ (reference sequence). With 4 bases removed from V and 3 bases from J, the gap between germline ends came to 10 bases. CDR3 amino acids: CASSSGTDYEQYV. Written as DNA, the CDR3 is TGTGCCAGCAGCTCCGGGACGGACTACGAGCAGTACGTC.

This chain joins TRBV27 and TRBJ1-4; D not certain. Germline V gives CDR1 MNHEY, CDR2 SMNVEV (reference sequence). Trimming stripped 4 bases from V and 8 bases from J, with 23 bases between. This CDR3 contains 17 residues. The CDR3 DNA reads as TGTGCCAGCAGTTCCATAGCAGAGGATGCGGCTTTCGAAAAACTGTTTTTT. Residues: CASSSIAEDAAFEKLFF.